This T cell receptor beta chain was sequenced in a study of blood T cells in healthy people across ages. Combining a sample-barcoded 5' primer with a J-beta primer mix, a second PCR ran for roughly 7 to 12 cycles. Via MiXCR, TCRdb re-called the 5' RACE reads, giving one row per CDR3 protein. Of 720,000 or so distinct CDR3 sequences in the sample, 40% to 50% are singletons; the top ten hold 30%. The V gene's germline CDR1 is SGHRS and CDR2 YFSETQ. CDR3 length equals 14 residues. V lost 4 bases, J lost 2 bases, and 13 bases lay in between. V and J are TRBV5-1 and TRBJ2-7; D ambiguous. Source material: blood. The TCR comes from a man aged 80 or over in good health. The CDR3 DNA follows: TGCGCCAGCAGCATAGGTGGTTCAACCTACGAGCAGTACTTC. Translation: CASSIGGSTYEQYF.